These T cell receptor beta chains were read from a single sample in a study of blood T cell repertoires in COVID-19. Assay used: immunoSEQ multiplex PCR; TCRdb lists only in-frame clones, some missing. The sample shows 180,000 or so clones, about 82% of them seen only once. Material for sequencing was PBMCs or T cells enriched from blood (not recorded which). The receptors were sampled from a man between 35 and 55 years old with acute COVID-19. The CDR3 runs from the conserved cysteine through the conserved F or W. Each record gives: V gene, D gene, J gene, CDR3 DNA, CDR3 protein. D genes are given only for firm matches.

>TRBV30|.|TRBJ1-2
TGTGCCTGGAGTGTACTACATAACTATGGCTACACCTTC
CAWSVLHNYGYTF
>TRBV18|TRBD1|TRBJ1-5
TGTGCCAGCTCACCTTCGGGACAGCTCAATCAGCCCCAGCATTTT
CASSPSGQLNQPQHF
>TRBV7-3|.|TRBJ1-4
TGTGCCAGCAGCCCAGGACTCTCAACTAATGAAAAACTGTTTTTT
CASSPGLSTNEKLFF
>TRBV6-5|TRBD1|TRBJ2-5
TGTGCCAGCAGAAGGACAGGGGCGAGAGAGACCCAGTACTTC
CASRRTGARETQYF
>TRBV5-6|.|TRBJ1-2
TGTGCCAGCAGCCCTAATACCGGGGTTTGGAGAGGCTACACCTTC
CASSPNTGVWRGYTF
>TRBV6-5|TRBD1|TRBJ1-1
TGTGCCAGCAGCGGAGCGCGACAGGGAGGAACTGAAGCTTTCTTT
CASSGARQGGTEAFF
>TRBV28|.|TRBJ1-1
TGTGCCAGCAGCCAACCCGGGACTAGAAAAACTTTCTTT
CASSQPGTRKTFF
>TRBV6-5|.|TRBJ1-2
TGTGCCAGCAGCTCGGCAGGGTACCTTGTCTATGGCTACACCTTC
CASSSAGYLVYGYTF
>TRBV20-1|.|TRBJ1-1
TGCAGCGTTGGGGGGCCCGGGGGGATTTTCTTT
CSVGGPGGIFF
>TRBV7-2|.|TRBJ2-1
TGTGCCAGCAGCTTAGAGATGGTAGGGGACAATGAGCAGTTCTTC
CASSLEMVGDNEQFF
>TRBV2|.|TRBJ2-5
TGTGCCAGCAGTGAATTGGGGGGACAAGAGACCCAGTACTTC
CASSELGGQETQYF